Below are 2 T cell receptor beta chains sequenced from a single sample in a study of beta chain features in type 1 diabetes. General study results and limits: Within each of all four CD4+ subsets, Type 1 diabetes patients had TCRB CDR3s that were moderately but significantly shorter.

Which antigens these TCRs recognize remains unknown. Every isolated RNA sample was fully reverse transcribed, so sequencing captured expressed TCRB transcripts. Profiling relied on immunoSEQ multiplex PCR, and the TCRdb table lists in-frame clones only, not all of them. The table includes 200,000 to 250,000 clones, 16% detected once. The sequencing input was naive CD4+ T cells from blood. These receptor sequences come from a man younger than 40 with type 1 diabetes.

This chain links TRBV4-3 with TRBJ1-1; no clear D. V lost 0 bases, J lost 5 bases, and 16 bases lay in between. From germline, CDR1 is LGHNA and CDR2 YSLEER. CDR3 size: 16 residues. The CDR3 sequence is CASSQDLNSLKTEAFF. CDR3 nucleotide sequence: TGCGCCAGCAGCCAAGATTTAAACAGCTTAAAGACTGAAGCTTTCTTT.

This clone was seen a handful of times. The V call is TRBV23-1, the J call TRBJ2-7, with 7 nucleotides matching TRBD1. TRBV23-1 is annotated as an ORF whose role is uncertain. J lost 5 bases, V lost 10 bases, and 17 bases had no gene match. The CDR3 length is 15 residues. This chain's CDR3 is CATHKTGKRVHEQYF. The CDR3 nucleotides are TGCGCCACGCATAAGACAGGGAAACGAGTTCACGAGCAGTACTTC.